This T cell receptor (beta chain) is drawn from a study of blood T cell repertoires in COVID-19. Repertoires were generated with immunoSEQ multiplex PCR, while TCRdb's copy carries only in-frame clones and drops some. This table has roughly 250,000 clones, more than 70% appearing once. Germline values: CDR1 MNHEY, CDR2 SMNVEV (reference sequence). V lost 6 bases, J lost 3 bases, and 15 bases stayed unmatched. The CDR3 extends over 18 amino acids. The chain combines TRBV27 with TRBJ1-2; TRBD1 matches 11 bases. The sample consisted of PBMCs or T cells enriched from blood (not recorded which). This TCR derives from a woman between 50 and 59 years old who had recovered from COVID-19. CDR3 amino acids: CASRSTRGRDRGDYGYTF. DNA of the CDR3: TGTGCCAGCAGAAGCACACGGGGACGGGACAGGGGGGACTATGGCTACACCTTC.